The clone carrying this TCR beta chain has ten or more counts. The antigen is undetermined. A library of TCRbeta sequences, prepared with unique molecular identifiers, was generated. From the PCR reads, TCRdb called clonotypes with MiXCR, one entry per CDR3 protein. This table has over 100,000 distinct CDR3 sequences, around 10% appearing once. This sample is part of a study of T-cell reconstitution after alpha-beta-depleted transplantation in children. Study-level results: Several hundred graft clones that had expanded were reportedly the source of alpha-beta T cells about two months after transplant. Newly produced T cells mostly accounted for T-cell counts and diversity one year post-transplant. The origin of high day-60 TCRbeta diversity in some patients lay in surviving recipient T cells and thymic progenitors.

The starting material was PBMCs, obtained before TCRalphabeta/CD19-depleted stem cell transplant. The TCR originated in a boy aged 2 to 10 with acute lymphoblastic leukemia, due to receive a stem cell transplant.

CDR3 amino acids: CASSRTSGRGETQYF. The CDR3 DNA follows: TGTGCCAGCAGCCGGACTAGCGGGAGGGGAGAGACCCAGTACTTC. This chain connects TRBV7-9 to TRBJ2-5, with 15 bases aligning to TRBD2. Germline V gives CDR1 SEHNR, CDR2 FQNEAQ (reference sequence). Trimming cost V 5 bases and J 4 bases; bases outside gene matches: 2. This CDR3 comprises 15 residues.